What follows describes a single TCR beta chain. The data stem from a study of blood T cell repertoires in COVID-19. Study context: T cells, B-cell-depleted T cells, or PBMCs supplied cDNA or gDNA.

Germline V gives CDR1 MGHRA, CDR2 YSYEKL. CDR3 length: 17 residues. After removal of 1 base from V and 5 bases from J, the junction contained 9 bases not matched to a gene. Researchers sorted participants into cohorts using their self-reported clinical history. Cohort 3 donors were reported recovered after two negative PCRs, clearance, or symptom resolution. Authors' processing steps: It was from reference gene primer amplification that nucleated cell counts were estimated. Sequencing used immunoSEQ multiplex PCR; TCRdb keeps in-frame clones, though not all of them. That table furnishes V, J and clone size, whereas the DNA furnished D and trimming. The table shows about 460,000 clones, with about nine tenths occurring only once.

This sequence joins TRBV4-1 and TRBJ2-2; 8 bases are shared with TRBD2. This clonotype was sampled from a woman aged 60-75 years who had recovered from COVID-19. Sequencing was carried out using PBMCs or T cells enriched from blood (not recorded which). CDR3 sequence reads: CASSQGRTSGITGELFF. In DNA form, the CDR3 reads TGCGCCAGCAGCCAAGGAAGAACTAGCGGAATAACCGGGGAGCTGTTTTTT.